Below, 30 T cell receptor beta chains from the same sample are listed, as sequenced in a study of CD8 T cells in ankylosing spondylitis. TCRdb itself ran the 5' RACE reads through MiXCR, one entry per CDR3 protein. Of roughly 64,000 distinct CDR3 sequences in the sample, 6% to 8% are singletons; the top ten hold 5%. The sequencing input was synovial fluid, either unsorted or a sorted T cell fraction (not recorded which). These receptors were taken from a male donor with ankylosing spondylitis.

The table lists this clonotype with many counts. V usage is TRBV28 and J usage is TRBJ2-1; 8 positions match TRBD2. The CDR3 has 13 residues. The V and J ends lost 7 bases and 12 bases, in that order; junction bases with no gene match: 11. CDR1 is MDHEN, CDR2 SYDVKM, per germline. The CDR3 DNA sequence: TGTGCCAGCATCCCGGGGGGGGGGAGCGCGCAGTTCTTC. The encoded protein is CASIPGGGSAQFF. Full variable domain (remainder filled in from reference TRBV28 and TRBJ2-1): DVKVTQSSRYLVKRTGEKVFLECVQDMDHENMFWYRQDPGLGLRLIYFSYDVKMKEKGDIPEGYSVSREKKERFSLILESASTNQTSMYLCASIPGGGSAQFFGPGTRLTVL.

The table lists this clonotype with a few counts. This chain links TRBV28 with TRBJ2-7; D is uncertain. Looked up from germline, CDR1 is MDHEN and CDR2 is SYDVKM. The CDR3 sequence is 14 residues long. Deletions cut 6 bases from V and 2 bases from J, with 14 bases between. The CDR3 spells CASRGRSATYEQYF. In DNA, the CDR3 is TGTGCCAGCAGAGGCAGGTCGGCTACCTACGAGCAGTACTTC.

A few counts support this clonotype. This chain links TRBV4-2 with TRBJ2-6; 10 bases line up with TRBD2. CDR3 length: 19 amino acids. Germline assignment: CDR1 LGHNA and CDR2 YNFKEQ. V shed 1 base and J 4 bases; nucleotides not matched to a gene: 10. Here the CDR3 reads CASSQVSGTSVSGANVLTF. CDR3 coding DNA: TGTGCCAGCAGCCAAGTATCCGGGACTAGCGTATCCGGGGCCAACGTCCTGACTTTC.

This clonotype was recorded at least ten times. This CDR3 is CASSQVTANLAKNIQYF. The CDR3 region has the DNA TGTGCCAGCAGCCAAGTAACCGCGAATCTAGCCAAAAACATTCAGTACTTC. This rearrangement joins TRBV14 to TRBJ2-4; D remains unclear. From germline, CDR1 is SGHDN and CDR2 FVKESK. The CDR3 is made up of 17 amino acids. Trimming left V 1 base short and J 0 bases short, with 13 bases between.

This clonotype was counted a few times. The chain uses TRBV2 and TRBJ2-7; D is unclear. Germline V gene lookup returns CDR1 SNHLY and CDR2 FYNNEI. The V and J ends lost 5 bases and 7 bases respectively, with 9 bases between them. The CDR3 spans 11 residues. The DNA of the CDR3 is TGTGCCAGCAGTCTTTCCCGGGAGCAGTACTTC. Translation gives CASSLSREQYF.

This clonotype was counted ten times or more. The chain couples TRBV4-1 to TRBJ2-5; 9 bases map to TRBD2. Germline lookup yields CDR1 MGHRA and CDR2 YSYEKL. This CDR3 is 15 amino acids long. V shed 4 bases and J 5 bases; nucleotides not matched to a gene: 8. As DNA, the CDR3 is TGCGCCAGCAGCCTTAGGGGTAGCGGGAGTGAGACCCAGTACTTC. It translates to CASSLRGSGSETQYF.

In its sample, this clonotype was seen a few times. V is TRBV28 and J is TRBJ2-3; TRBD1 or TRBD2 may be the D gene (5 bases each). This CDR3 is 15 amino acids long. Deletions cut 7 bases from V and 1 base from J, with 15 bases between. The germline V gene has CDR1 MDHEN and CDR2 SYDVKM. CDR3 sequence: CASNGEGPRTDTQYF. The CDR3 bases are TGTGCCAGCAATGGAGAGGGGCCCCGCACAGATACGCAGTATTTT.

The V gene is TRBV7-9, the J gene TRBJ2-5; D is unclear. V lost 1 base and J 3 bases, leaving 12 bases between the germline ends. This CDR3 contains 15 residues. CDR1 is SEHNR, CDR2 FQNEAQ, per germline (reference sequence). The CDR3 coding sequence is TGTGCCAGCAGCTTAGTAGGCCTCCCAGAAGAGACCCAGTACTTC. Translated: CASSLVGLPEETQYF.

This clonotype came up many times. The rearrangement links TRBV5-1 to TRBJ1-1; D may be TRBD1 (6 bases). CDR1 and CDR2 (germline): SGHRS, YFSETQ. Trimming stripped 2 bases from V and 3 bases from J, with 14 bases between. The CDR3 has 15 amino acids. The DNA of the CDR3 is TGCGCCAGCAGCTTACAGGGAGACGGGGACACTGAAGCTTTCTTT. Protein: CASSLQGDGDTEAFF.

This clonotype was counted many times. The J gene is TRBJ2-2, the V gene TRBV5-1; 10 nucleotides match TRBD2. CDR3 length: 16 amino acids. V lost 7 bases to trimming and J lost 6 bases; unmatched junction nucleotides: 12. Germline CDR1 reads SGHRS; CDR2 reads YFSETQ. CDR3 nucleotides: TGCGCCAGCCTAAATCGATTAGCGGGAGGTGCCGGGGAGCTGTTTTTT. Protein sequence: CASLNRLAGGAGELFF.

The chain recombines TRBV2 with TRBJ1-2; the D is unclear. Trimming pared 4 bases from V and 5 bases from J, leaving 5 bases between. Germline-derived CDR1 and CDR2 are SNHLY and FYNNEI. The CDR3 is made up of 11 amino acids. The CDR3 reads CASSAGYGYTF. The CDR3 coding sequence is TGTGCCAGCAGTGCGGGGTATGGCTACACCTTC. Complete variable domain (other parts from reference TRBV2 and TRBJ1-2): EPEVTQTPSHQVTQMGQEVILRCVPISNHLYFYWYRQILGQKVEFLVSFYNNEISEKSEIFDDQFSVERPDGSNFTLKIRSTKLEDSAMYFCASSAGYGYTFGSGTRLTVV.

This clonotype was seen repeatedly, ten times or more. CDR3 amino acids: CSARVGGVGYEQYF. The CDR3, as DNA: TGCAGTGCTAGAGTCGGAGGGGTTGGTTACGAGCAGTACTTC. The chain combines TRBV20-1 with TRBJ2-7, with a tentative D call TRBD2 (6 bases). The length of the CDR3 is 14 residues. V lost 1 base to trimming and J lost 4 bases, with 14 bases between them. The germline V gene encodes CDR1 DFQATT and CDR2 SNEGSKA (reference sequence).

This clonotype was seen at least ten times. V gene TRBV5-1 combines with J gene TRBJ2-1; possible D gene TRBD2, 6 bases. CDR1 and CDR2 (germline): SGHRS, YFSETQ. Trimming removed 4 bases from V and 1 base from J, with 9 bases in between. The CDR3 sequence is 14 residues long. DNA of the CDR3: TGCGCCAGCAGCGAGACTAGATCCTACAATGAGCAGTTCTTC. Its translation: CASSETRSYNEQFF.

This clonotype was seen a few times. V and J are TRBV7-3 and TRBJ1-1; D is ambiguous. V gave up 2 bases and J gave up 5 bases, with 9 bases separating them. Germline V CDR1 and CDR2: SGHTA, FQGTGA. This CDR3 has 13 amino acids. The CDR3 bases are TGTGCCAGCAGCTTACTTCGGGAAACTGAAGCTTTCTTT. Amino acid sequence: CASSLLRETEAFF.

Regarding this clonotype: This may come from a read error, since a much larger clone is one base off. The chain links TRBV15 to TRBJ2-1; D not certain. Germline V lookup: CDR1 LNHNV, CDR2 YYDKDF (reference sequence). The CDR3 covers 16 residues. The CDR3 bases are TGTGCCACCAGCAGACGGGCACAATCCCGGTCCCATGAGCAGCTCTTC. This translates into CATSRRAQSRSHEQLF.

This clonotype was detected many times. The rearrangement joins TRBV5-1 to TRBJ1-1; no firm D call. Germline-derived CDR1 and CDR2 are SGHRS and YFSETQ. Trimming shortened V by 0 bases and J by 2 bases, and 11 bases separated the two germline ends. The CDR3 extends over 15 amino acids. CDR3: CASSLVGQPNTEAFF. The CDR3 nucleotides read TGCGCCAGCAGCTTGGTTGGGCAGCCAAACACTGAAGCTTTCTTT.

This rearrangement joins TRBV20-1 to TRBJ2-5, with 7 bases identical to TRBD1. Germline CDR1 and CDR2: DFQATT and SNEGSKA (reference sequence). Losses at the gene ends were 3 bases for V and 4 bases for J; bases not matched to a gene: 8. This CDR3 has 14 residues. The CDR3 loop is CSASRTPGGETQYF. The CDR3 nucleotides read TGCAGTGCTAGTAGGACACCAGGGGGAGAGACCCAGTACTTC.

This clonotype has a handful of counts. V is TRBV18 and J is TRBJ2-7, with D possibly being TRBD2 (6 bases). V was clipped by 0 bases and J by 6 bases, with 15 bases between them. The CDR3 totals 15 residues. Germline CDR1 KGHSH, CDR2 LQKENI. CDR3 region: CASSPPSVEGLEQYF. The CDR3 region has the DNA TGTGCCAGCTCACCACCTTCCGTGGAGGGACTCGAGCAGTACTTC.

This clonotype came up many times. This rearrangement joins TRBV27 to TRBJ2-1, with a tentative D call TRBD2 (6 bases). The V and J ends lost 5 bases and 4 bases respectively, with 15 bases between them. The germline gives CDR1 MNHEY, CDR2 SMNVEV (reference sequence). CDR3 size: 15 residues. As DNA, the CDR3 is TGTGCCAGCAGTCCCCTTGCGGAGGGATACAATGAGCAGTTCTTC. This codes for CASSPLAEGYNEQFF.

The table lists this clonotype with a few counts. This chain links TRBV20-1 with TRBJ2-2, with D tentatively TRBD2 (6 bases). The V end was cut by 0 bases, the J end by 4 bases, with 12 bases between. Germline assignment: CDR1 DFQATT and CDR2 SNEGSKA (reference sequence). CDR3 length: 15 residues. The CDR3 reads CSARDRGKVTGELFF. The DNA of the CDR3 is TGCAGTGCTAGAGATCGCGGGAAGGTCACCGGGGAGCTGTTTTTT.

A note on this clonotype: Since a much larger clone is just one base distant, this may be a read error. The chain has TRBV30 and TRBJ1-1; no clear D gene. Germline assignment: CDR1 GTSNPN and CDR2 SVGIG (reference sequence). V lost 1 base to trimming and J lost 7 bases, with 4 bases between them. The CDR3 is 10 amino acids. The CDR3 coding sequence is TGTGCCTGGAGTGGATTTGAAGCTTTCTTT. It is translated as CAWSGFEAFF.

The chain recombines TRBV14 with TRBJ2-6; D uncertain. The V end was cut by 4 bases, the J end by 0 bases, with 7 bases between. CDR1 SGHDN and CDR2 FVKESK come from the germline V gene. There are 15 residues in the CDR3. The CDR3 sequence: CASSLGHSGANVLTF. CDR3 DNA sequence: TGTGCCAGCAGCCTAGGCCACTCTGGGGCCAACGTCCTGACTTTC.

This clonotype has a count of ten or more. The J gene is TRBJ1-2, the V gene TRBV6-5, with D unresolved. Trimming pared 3 bases from V and 3 bases from J, leaving 11 bases between. The germline gives CDR1 MNHEY, CDR2 SVGAGI. CDR3 size: 14 residues. This CDR3 reads CASSYEGSHYGYTF. The CDR3 bases are TGTGCCAGCAGTTATGAGGGCTCTCACTATGGCTACACCTTC.

This clonotype was counted only a few times. The chain employs TRBV20-1 and TRBJ2-1, with TRBD1 as a possible D gene (5 bases). The V and J ends lost 6 bases and 4 bases respectively, with 13 bases between them. Germline values: CDR1 DFQATT, CDR2 SNEGSKA (reference sequence). The CDR3 is 13 residues long. CDR3 in DNA: TGCAGTGCCCCGGACATGAAGTACAATGAGCAGTTCTTC. This translates into CSAPDMKYNEQFF.

The chain employs TRBV11-2 and TRBJ1-2, with 8 nucleotides matching TRBD1. The V and J ends lost 1 base and 4 bases, in that order; junction bases with no gene match: 5. Germline loops: CDR1 SGHAT, CDR2 FQNNGV. This CDR3 contains 15 residues. The CDR3 coding sequence is TGTGCCAGCAGCTTAGCCGGCACAGGGGGCTATGGCTACACCTTC. It is translated as CASSLAGTGGYGYTF.

This clonotype was observed many times. This sequence joins TRBV28 and TRBJ1-4; maybe TRBD1 (6 bases). This CDR3 contains 14 residues. Germline V gene sequence: CDR1 MDHEN, CDR2 SYDVKM. The germline V and J ends were trimmed by 6 bases and 8 bases, with 16 bases remaining between them. The CDR3 DNA reads TGTGCCAGCAGCGCGGGGGGCTGGACGGAAAAACTGTTTTTT. Amino acid sequence: CASSAGGWTEKLFF.

This clonotype was observed at least ten times. The chain carries TRBV4-2 and TRBJ2-7, with D perhaps matching TRBD1 (7 bases). Trimming left V 0 bases short and J 4 bases short, with 13 bases between. Looked up from germline, CDR1 is LGHNA and CDR2 is YNFKEQ. The CDR3 spans 15 residues. Here the CDR3 reads CASSQEGRGVYEQYF. The CDR3 DNA sequence: TGTGCCAGCAGCCAAGAGGGCAGGGGGGTGTACGAGCAGTACTTC.

This clonotype qualifies as medium-sized. The chain joins TRBV6-2 or TRBV6-3 to TRBJ2-7; D assignment may be TRBD1 or TRBD2 (5 bases each). The CDR3 consists of 15 residues. The ends were cut back, 9 bases at V and 2 bases at J, with 20 bases in the middle. Germline-derived CDR1 and CDR2 are MNHEY and SVGEGT. CDR3 sequence reads: CASKLGPLLPYEQYF. In nucleotides, the CDR3 is TGTGCCAGTAAGCTGGGACCACTACTCCCCTACGAGCAGTACTTC.

This clonotype was seen a few times. The chain combines TRBV3-1 with TRBJ2-1; the D gene could be TRBD1 or TRBD2 (5 bases each). The CDR3 spans 17 residues. Trimming shortened V by 1 base and J by 6 bases, and 19 bases separated the two germline ends. Per the germline V gene, CDR1 is LGHDT and CDR2 is YNNKEL (reference sequence). As DNA, the CDR3 is TGTGCCAGCAGCCAAGCATCCTTCCTGCTAGGGACCAATGAGCAGTTCTTC. Its translation: CASSQASFLLGTNEQFF.

This clonotype appeared many times. CDR3 sequence (DNA): TGTGCCAGCGGACGACCTAGCGGGCGGGGGACCCAGTACTTC. This encodes CASGRPSGRGTQYF. The chain recombines TRBV28 with TRBJ2-5; 8 nucleotides line up with TRBD2. Germline CDR1 is MDHEN and CDR2 is SYDVKM. V shed 8 bases, J shed 7 bases, and the junction held 12 bases outside the gene matches. The CDR3 covers 14 residues.